This T cell receptor (beta chain) was sequenced during a study of blood T cells in healthy people across ages. Total RNA extraction produced at least 5.5 micrograms (per sample) for the study. The CDR3 is 16 amino acids. The germline V gene has CDR1 MDHEN and CDR2 SYDVKM. A second PCR, run for about 7 to 11 cycles, used a sample-barcoded 5' primer plus a J-beta primer mix. TCRdb reprocessed the 5' RACE reads via MiXCR and lists one record per CDR3 protein. The repertoire has fewer than 800,000 distinct CDR3 sequences, 45% to 50% of them found once; the top ten carry under 35%. For this clonotype: A much larger clone sits a single nucleotide away, making a read error possible.

This receptor was obtained from a woman aged 55-70 years in good health. Source material: blood. The chain is built from TRBV28 and TRBJ2-7, with 8 bases lining up with TRBD1. For the CDR3, the DNA is TGTGCCAGCAGTTCCCTCGGGACAGGCGGGTTGTACGGGCAGTACTTC. It translates to CASSSLGTGGLYGQYF.